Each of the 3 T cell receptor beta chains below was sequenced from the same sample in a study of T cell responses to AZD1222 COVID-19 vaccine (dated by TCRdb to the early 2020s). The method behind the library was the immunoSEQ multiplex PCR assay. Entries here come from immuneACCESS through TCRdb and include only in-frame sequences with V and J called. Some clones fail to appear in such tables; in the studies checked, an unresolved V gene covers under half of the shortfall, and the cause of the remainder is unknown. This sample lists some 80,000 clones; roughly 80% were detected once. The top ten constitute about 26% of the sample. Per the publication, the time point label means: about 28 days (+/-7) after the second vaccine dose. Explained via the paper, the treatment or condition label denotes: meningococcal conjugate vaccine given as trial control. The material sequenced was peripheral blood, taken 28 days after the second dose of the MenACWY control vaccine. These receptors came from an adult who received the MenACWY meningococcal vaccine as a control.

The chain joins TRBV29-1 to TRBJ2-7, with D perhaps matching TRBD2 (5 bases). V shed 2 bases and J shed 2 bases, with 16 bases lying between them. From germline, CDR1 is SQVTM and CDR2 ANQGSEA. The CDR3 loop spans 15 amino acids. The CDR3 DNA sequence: TGCAGCGTTGAAAGAAGGGCGGGCTCAACCTACGAGCAGTACTTC. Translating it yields CSVERRAGSTYEQYF.

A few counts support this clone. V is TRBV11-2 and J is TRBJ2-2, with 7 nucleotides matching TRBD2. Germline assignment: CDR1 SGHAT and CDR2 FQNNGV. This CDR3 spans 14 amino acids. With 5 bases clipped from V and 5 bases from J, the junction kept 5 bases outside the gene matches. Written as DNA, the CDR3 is TGTGCCAGCAGCCGACTAGCAGGAACCGGGGAGCTGTTTTTT. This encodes CASSRLAGTGELFF.

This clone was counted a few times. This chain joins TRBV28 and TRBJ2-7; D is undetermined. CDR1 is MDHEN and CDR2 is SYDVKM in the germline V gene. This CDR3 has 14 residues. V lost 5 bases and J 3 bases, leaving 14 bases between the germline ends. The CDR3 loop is CASSLIRTHYEQYF. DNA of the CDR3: TGTGCCAGCAGTCTCATACGGACGCACTACGAGCAGTACTTC.